This is a list of T cell receptor beta chains from one sample in a study of blood T cell repertoires in COVID-19. Measured with immunoSEQ multiplex PCR; TCRdb has only the in-frame clones, and not every one. The sample lists some 9,800 clones; about 80% were seen once. Sequencing was performed on peripheral blood. The receptors originated from a human donor in a cohort sampled during active COVID-19. The CDR3 runs from the conserved cysteine through the conserved F or W. D genes are given only for firm matches. Part of the rows lack a size; the others show once, few, many or a class for expanded clones.

D,size,V,J,DNA,CDR3
NA,NA,TRBV19,TRBJ2-3,TGTGCCAGTAGTATAGCGGGGGGCATGGATACGCAGTATTTT,CASSIAGGMDTQYF
TRBD2,NA,TRBV7-2,TRBJ2-2,TGTGCCAGCAGCGGGGGCGCGTCACTAGCGGGGGGATTCACCGGGGAGCTGTTTTTT,CASSGGASLAGGFTGELFF
NA,NA,TRBV5-6,TRBJ1-5,TGTGCCAGCAGCTTGGGGGGGCCTAGCAATCAGCCCCAGCATTTT,CASSLGGPSNQPQHF
NA,NA,TRBV21-1,TRBJ2-7,TGTGCCAGCAGCTTTCGCCCGGGACAGGGGATCGACGAGCAGTACTTC,CASSFRPGQGIDEQYF
NA,NA,TRBV23-1,TRBJ1-5,TGCGCCATCTCCTTTGCCTTCTTACCCAAAAAGTTACATAGCAATCAGCCCCAGCATTTT,CAISFAFLPKKLHSNQPQHF
NA,NA,TRBV4-2,TRBJ1-6,TGTGCCAGCAGCCTAAAGGTTGGGGGGTCGGCTAATTCACCCCTCCACTTT,CASSLKVGGSANSPLHF
NA,NA,TRBV9,TRBJ1-1,TGTGCCAGCGGCACTACCATGAACACTGAAGCTTTCTTT,CASGTTMNTEAFF
NA,NA,TRBV28,TRBJ1-1,TGTGCCAGCAGTTTATTATCAGGGCTCTTGAACACTGAAGCTTTCTTT,CASSLLSGLLNTEAFF
TRBD1,NA,TRBV7-2,TRBJ1-2,TGTGCCAGCAGCTTAGACCCCGGACAGGTCACTAACTATGGCTACACCTTC,CASSLDPGQVTNYGYTF
TRBD1,NA,TRBV4-3,TRBJ2-7,TGCGCCAGCAGCCGGTCACAGGGGATGGGCTACGAGCAGTACTTC,CASSRSQGMGYEQYF
TRBD2,NA,TRBV3-1/TRBV3-2,TRBJ2-5,TGTGCCAGCAGCCAAGGTCATGCGGGGGGGCAAGAGACCCAGTACTTC,CASSQGHAGGQETQYF
NA,few,TRBV30,TRBJ1-6,TGTGCCTGGAGTGTACAGGGAATTTCACCCCTCCACTTT,CAWSVQGISPLHF
TRBD1,NA,TRBV29-1,TRBJ2-3,TGCAGCGTTGTACCGGGACAGGGGTGGGATACGCAGTATTTT,CSVVPGQGWDTQYF
NA,few,TRBV9,TRBJ1-1,TGTGCCAGCAGCGCCCTAGGGGGACCCACTGAAGCTTTCTTT,CASSALGGPTEAFF
NA,NA,TRBV6-2/TRBV6-3,TRBJ2-3,TGTGCCAGCAGTTCCGGGCTACAGGGAGAGAGCACAGATACGCAGTATTTT,CASSSGLQGESTDTQYF
NA,NA,TRBV7-6,TRBJ1-5,TGTGCCAGCAGCTTATTGGGGGCAAATCAGCCCCAGCATTTT,CASSLLGANQPQHF
NA,once,TRBV5-4,TRBJ1-1,TGTGCCAGCAGCTACGGACGGAGGATTGAAGCTTTCTTT,CASSYGRRIEAFF
NA,NA,TRBV3-1/TRBV3-2,TRBJ1-2,TGTGCCAGCAGCCATTATGAAAAGGCAGGGGACTATGGCTACACCTTC,CASSHYEKAGDYGYTF
NA,NA,TRBV24-1,TRBJ2-7,TGTGCCACCAGTGATTTGCTCGAGCAGTACTTC,CATSDLLEQYF
NA,few,TRBV7-2,TRBJ1-2,TGTGCCAGCAGCACCCCGGCGGGGGGGGCCGGCGGCTACACCTTC,CASSTPAGGAGGYTF
TRBD1,NA,TRBV19,TRBJ1-1,TGTGCCAGTAGCCGACAGGGGGCGTGGACTGAAGCTTTCTTT,CASSRQGAWTEAFF
TRBD1,NA,TRBV6-6,TRBJ2-7,TGTGCCAGCAGATCACAGGGGGCGAGTGAGCAGTACTTC,CASRSQGASEQYF
TRBD2,once,TRBV6-1,TRBJ2-3,TGTGCCAGCAGTGAGGGACTAGCGGGGGGCCGGCTGCAGTATTTT,CASSEGLAGGRLQYF
TRBD2,NA,TRBV19,TRBJ2-2,TGTGCCAGTAGTATCCCCGGGGGGGGGCCCACCGGGGAGCTGTTTTTT,CASSIPGGGPTGELFF
TRBD2,NA,TRBV6-1,TRBJ2-5,TGTGCCAGCAGTGAAGTTAGCGGGGGGGCTTGGGAGACCCAGTACTTC,CASSEVSGGAWETQYF
NA,NA,TRBV5-1,TRBJ1-6,TGCGCCAGCAGCCGGAGGGAAGCCCCCGACCCCTATTCACCCCTCCACTTT,CASSRREAPDPYSPLHF
TRBD2,NA,TRBV11-2,TRBJ2-7,TGTGCCAGCAGTCAAACTAGCGCCTACGAGCAGTACTTC,CASSQTSAYEQYF
NA,NA,TRBV21-1,TRBJ1-6,TGTGCCAGCAGCACCGGACAGGGTCGTAATTCACCCCTCCACTTT,CASSTGQGRNSPLHF
TRBD2,NA,TRBV4-3,TRBJ2-7,TGCGCCAGCAGCCAAGATTGGGGCGGGGGGGCCTACGAGCAGTACTTC,CASSQDWGGGAYEQYF
NA,NA,TRBV18,TRBJ1-2,TGTGCCAGCTCACCGGGGCAGGATTATGGCTACACCTTC,CASSPGQDYGYTF
TRBD1,NA,TRBV19,TRBJ1-2,TGTGCCAGTAGTATGGGGACAGCGAGTGGCTACACCTTC,CASSMGTASGYTF